This T cell receptor beta chain was obtained from a study of cytomegalovirus exposure and HLA in healthy donors. Study in general: T cells numbering 150 million to 200 million yielded more than 95 million unique TCR beta sequences in an earlier analysis. Whole-study results and caveats: An analysis done earlier found most TCR beta V segments productive about 90% or about 30% of the time. Within a later analysis, the majority of CMV-associated TCR beta chains appeared HLA-restricted. Later analysis identified about 18,000 TCR beta sequences associated with HLA alleles, using a false discovery rate threshold of 0.05.

CDR1 is SGHNT and CDR2 is YYREEE in the germline V gene (reference sequence). The CDR3 totals 15 residues. The ends were cut back, 4 bases at V and 3 bases at J, with 16 bases in the middle. Worth noting for this clone: Antigen: not known.

This PCR relied on a set of 60 Vbeta primers and 13 Jbeta primers. Sequencing was performed with immunoSEQ multiplex PCR; in TCRdb, only in-frame clones are kept and a portion is missing. The sample has about 130,000 clones; roughly 63% are singletons. This chain connects TRBV5-4 to TRBJ2-5; the D gene is possibly TRBD2 (5 bases). The source material was PBMCs. The source is a man aged 25-45 years in good health and CMV-seropositive. The CDR3 reads CASSLTSGTEETQYF. The CDR3 DNA is TGTGCCAGCAGCCTCACATCGGGAACCGAAGAGACCCAGTACTTC.